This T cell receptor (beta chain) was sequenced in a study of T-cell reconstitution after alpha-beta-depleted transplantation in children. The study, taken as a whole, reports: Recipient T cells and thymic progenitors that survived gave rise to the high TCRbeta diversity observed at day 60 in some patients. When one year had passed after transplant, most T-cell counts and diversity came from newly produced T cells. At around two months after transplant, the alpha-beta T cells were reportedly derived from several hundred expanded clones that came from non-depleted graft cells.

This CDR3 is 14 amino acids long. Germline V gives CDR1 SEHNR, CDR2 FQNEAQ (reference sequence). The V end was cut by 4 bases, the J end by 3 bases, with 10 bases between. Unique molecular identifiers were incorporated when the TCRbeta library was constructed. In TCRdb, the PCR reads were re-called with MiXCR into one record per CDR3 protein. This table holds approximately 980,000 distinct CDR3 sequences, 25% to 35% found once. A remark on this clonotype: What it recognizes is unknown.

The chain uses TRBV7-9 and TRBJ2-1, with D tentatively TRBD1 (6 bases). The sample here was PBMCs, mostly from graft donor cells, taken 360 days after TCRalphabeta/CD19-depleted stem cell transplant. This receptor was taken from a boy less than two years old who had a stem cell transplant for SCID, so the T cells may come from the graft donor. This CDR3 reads CASSYTGLYNEQFF. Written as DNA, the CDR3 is TGTGCCAGCAGCTACACAGGGCTCTACAATGAGCAGTTCTTC.